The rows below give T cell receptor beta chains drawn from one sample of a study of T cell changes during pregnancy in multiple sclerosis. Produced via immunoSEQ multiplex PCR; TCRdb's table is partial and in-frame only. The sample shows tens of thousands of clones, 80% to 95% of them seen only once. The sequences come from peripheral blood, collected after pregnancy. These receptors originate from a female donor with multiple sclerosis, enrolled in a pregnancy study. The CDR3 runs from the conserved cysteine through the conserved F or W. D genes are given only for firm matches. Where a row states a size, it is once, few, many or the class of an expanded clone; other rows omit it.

cdr3_nt: TGTGCCAGTAGTATAGGTTTTCTAGCGGCGACCCAGTACTTC; cdr3_aa: CASSIGFLAATQYF; clone_size: NA; d_call: TRBD2; j_call: TRBJ2-5; v_call: TRBV19
cdr3_nt: TGTGCCAGCAGCGCCGGGACAGGGTATGAAAAACTGTTTTTT; cdr3_aa: CASSAGTGYEKLFF; clone_size: NA; d_call: TRBD1; j_call: TRBJ1-4; v_call: TRBV6-6
cdr3_nt: TGTGCCAGCAGTGATGAGGGTAACTATGGCTACACCTTC; cdr3_aa: CASSDEGNYGYTF; clone_size: NA; d_call: NA; j_call: TRBJ1-2; v_call: TRBV2
cdr3_nt: TGTGCCAGCAGTCTAACGGGGAACACTGAAGCTTTCTTT; cdr3_aa: CASSLTGNTEAFF; clone_size: few; d_call: NA; j_call: TRBJ1-1; v_call: TRBV6-5
cdr3_nt: TGTGCCAGCAGCTCCCTGGGACAGAGATACCAAGAGACCCAGTACTTC; cdr3_aa: CASSSLGQRYQETQYF; clone_size: NA; d_call: TRBD1; j_call: TRBJ2-5; v_call: TRBV11-2
cdr3_nt: TGTGCCAGCAGGCATTCAGGAGGGAGTGAGCAGTTCTTC; cdr3_aa: CASRHSGGSEQFF; clone_size: NA; d_call: NA; j_call: TRBJ2-1; v_call: TRBV11-2
cdr3_nt: TGTGCCAGCAGCGGTACAGGGTTAACCTTC; cdr3_aa: CASSGTGLTF; clone_size: once; d_call: NA; j_call: TRBJ1-2; v_call: TRBV9
cdr3_nt: TGTGCCAGCAGCCACTTTGGACAGGGTAACGCTGAAGCTTTCTTT; cdr3_aa: CASSHFGQGNAEAFF; clone_size: NA; d_call: TRBD1; j_call: TRBJ1-1; v_call: TRBV4-2
cdr3_nt: TGTGCCAGCTCACCATCCGGGACAGATTCACCCCTCCACTTT; cdr3_aa: CASSPSGTDSPLHF; clone_size: NA; d_call: TRBD1; j_call: TRBJ1-6; v_call: TRBV18
cdr3_nt: TGTGCCAGCAGCGTAAATAAGCAGGGCCTTAACTATGGCTACACCTTC; cdr3_aa: CASSVNKQGLNYGYTF; clone_size: NA; d_call: NA; j_call: TRBJ1-2; v_call: TRBV9
cdr3_nt: TGTGCCAGCTCCGAAGCGACGTATTCACCCCTCCACTTT; cdr3_aa: CASSEATYSPLHF; clone_size: NA; d_call: NA; j_call: TRBJ1-6; v_call: TRBV18
cdr3_nt: TGTGCCAGCAGTGTTCAAGGACAGGGGATCAACGAGCAGTACTTC; cdr3_aa: CASSVQGQGINEQYF; clone_size: NA; d_call: TRBD1; j_call: TRBJ2-7; v_call: TRBV6-1
cdr3_nt: TGTGCCAGCAGCTTAGACTTGGACAGGCTGATTGGCTACACCTTC; cdr3_aa: CASSLDLDRLIGYTF; clone_size: NA; d_call: TRBD1; j_call: TRBJ1-2; v_call: TRBV11-2
cdr3_nt: TGTGCCAGCACCCGGACAGGCGGATTAAACACTGAAGCTTTCTTT; cdr3_aa: CASTRTGGLNTEAFF; clone_size: once; d_call: TRBD1; j_call: TRBJ1-1; v_call: TRBV7-9
cdr3_nt: TGTGCCAGCAGTGAAGCGACTAGCGGGAGCTACGAGCAGTACTTC; cdr3_aa: CASSEATSGSYEQYF; clone_size: NA; d_call: TRBD2; j_call: TRBJ2-7; v_call: TRBV6-1
cdr3_nt: TGTGCCAGCAGTTTTACCCTAGCGGGGCTCTCCTACGAGCAGTACTTC; cdr3_aa: CASSFTLAGLSYEQYF; clone_size: NA; d_call: TRBD2; j_call: TRBJ2-7; v_call: TRBV28
cdr3_nt: TGTGCCAGCTCACCACCGACGGGATACTATGGCTACACCTTC; cdr3_aa: CASSPPTGYYGYTF; clone_size: NA; d_call: NA; j_call: TRBJ1-2; v_call: TRBV18
cdr3_nt: TGTGCCAGCACCAAGACGGGGGTTTCCTACAATGAGCAGTTCTTC; cdr3_aa: CASTKTGVSYNEQFF; clone_size: NA; d_call: NA; j_call: TRBJ2-1; v_call: TRBV6-1
cdr3_nt: TGTGCCAGCATCCGGGAGGCCTACGAGCAGTACTTC; cdr3_aa: CASIREAYEQYF; clone_size: NA; d_call: TRBD2; j_call: TRBJ2-7; v_call: TRBV6-1
cdr3_nt: TGTGCCACCTTTGACACAAAGAACACCGGGGAGCTGTTTTTT; cdr3_aa: CATFDTKNTGELFF; clone_size: NA; d_call: NA; j_call: TRBJ2-2; v_call: TRBV10-3
cdr3_nt: TGTGCCAGTAGAGACAGTCTGAGCTCCTATAATTCACCCCTCCACTTT; cdr3_aa: CASRDSLSSYNSPLHF; clone_size: NA; d_call: NA; j_call: TRBJ1-6; v_call: TRBV19
cdr3_nt: TGTGCCAGCAGCTTGAATCAGGGCTCGGGTGAAGCTTTCTTT; cdr3_aa: CASSLNQGSGEAFF; clone_size: NA; d_call: NA; j_call: TRBJ1-1; v_call: TRBV7-2
cdr3_nt: TGTGCCAGCAGCCCATTGTCGAGCTCCTACAATGAGCAGTTCTTC; cdr3_aa: CASSPLSSSYNEQFF; clone_size: NA; d_call: NA; j_call: TRBJ2-1; v_call: TRBV11-2
cdr3_nt: TGTGCCAGTAGTATTTTCCTAGCGGGGGGCGGAGAGACCCAGTACTTC; cdr3_aa: CASSIFLAGGGETQYF; clone_size: once; d_call: TRBD2; j_call: TRBJ2-5; v_call: TRBV19
cdr3_nt: TGTGCCATCAGTGAGAATAGCGGGGGGTACAATGAGCAGTTCTTC; cdr3_aa: CAISENSGGYNEQFF; clone_size: NA; d_call: TRBD2; j_call: TRBJ2-1; v_call: TRBV10-3
cdr3_nt: TGCGCCAGCAGCTCACAGGGGGGAGTAACTGAAGCTTTCTTT; cdr3_aa: CASSSQGGVTEAFF; clone_size: NA; d_call: TRBD1; j_call: TRBJ1-1; v_call: TRBV5-1
cdr3_nt: TGTGCCATCCTACAGGGGGACTACTCTGGAAACACCATATATTTT; cdr3_aa: CAILQGDYSGNTIYF; clone_size: NA; d_call: TRBD1; j_call: TRBJ1-3; v_call: TRBV7-9
cdr3_nt: TGTGCCAGCAGTCGGAAAATACAGGCAGGAGCTTTCTTT; cdr3_aa: CASSRKIQAGAFF; clone_size: NA; d_call: NA; j_call: TRBJ1-1; v_call: TRBV27
cdr3_nt: TGTGCCATCAGTGATGCCAGGGTGGTGGGCGCAAAAAAGCAGTACTTC; cdr3_aa: CAISDARVVGAKKQYF; clone_size: NA; d_call: NA; j_call: TRBJ2-7; v_call: TRBV10-3
cdr3_nt: TGTGCCAGCAGCTTCAGACAGGGGATAGGGGCCAACGTCCTGACTTTC; cdr3_aa: CASSFRQGIGANVLTF; clone_size: NA; d_call: TRBD1; j_call: TRBJ2-6; v_call: TRBV11-2
cdr3_nt: TGTGCCAGCAGCAACGGACAAGCTACGAACACCGGGGAGCTGTTTTTT; cdr3_aa: CASSNGQATNTGELFF; clone_size: NA; d_call: NA; j_call: TRBJ2-2; v_call: TRBV21-1
cdr3_nt: TGTGCCATCAGTGAGTCCGGAGCGCCGCGGTACACTGAAGCTTTCTTT; cdr3_aa: CAISESGAPRYTEAFF; clone_size: NA; d_call: NA; j_call: TRBJ1-1; v_call: TRBV10-3
cdr3_nt: TGTGCCAGCAACCCGACAGGACAGGGGGCTTTTGTAGGGGAGACCCAGTACTTC; cdr3_aa: CASNPTGQGAFVGETQYF; clone_size: once; d_call: TRBD1; j_call: TRBJ2-5; v_call: TRBV5-8
cdr3_nt: TGCGCCAGCAGCTTGGCAACTAGCACAGATACGCAGTATTTT; cdr3_aa: CASSLATSTDTQYF; clone_size: NA; d_call: NA; j_call: TRBJ2-3; v_call: TRBV5-1
cdr3_nt: TGTGCCAGCAGCTTAGCAGGGGGATCCGGGGAGCTGTTTTTT; cdr3_aa: CASSLAGGSGELFF; clone_size: NA; d_call: NA; j_call: TRBJ2-2; v_call: TRBV7-9
cdr3_nt: TGTGCCAGCGGGGGACAGGGTTTGGGGGAGCAGTTCTTC; cdr3_aa: CASGGQGLGEQFF; clone_size: once; d_call: TRBD1; j_call: TRBJ2-1; v_call: TRBV6-1
cdr3_nt: TGTGCCAGCAGTGACTCGTCGACAGTCTCCTACAATGAGCAGTTCTTC; cdr3_aa: CASSDSSTVSYNEQFF; clone_size: once; d_call: NA; j_call: TRBJ2-1; v_call: TRBV6-4
cdr3_nt: TGTGCCAGCAGACCATTAGGACAGGGAGTCCATCAGCCCCAGCATTTT; cdr3_aa: CASRPLGQGVHQPQHF; clone_size: NA; d_call: TRBD1; j_call: TRBJ1-5; v_call: TRBV6-6
cdr3_nt: TGCGCCAGCAGCTTACAGGGACAGGGTGGGGAAAAACTGTTTTTT; cdr3_aa: CASSLQGQGGEKLFF; clone_size: once; d_call: TRBD1; j_call: TRBJ1-4; v_call: TRBV5-1
cdr3_nt: TGCGCCAGCAGCTCCGGACAGGGGGATGGCTACACCTTC; cdr3_aa: CASSSGQGDGYTF; clone_size: NA; d_call: TRBD1; j_call: TRBJ1-2; v_call: TRBV5-1
cdr3_nt: TGTGCCTGGAGGGGACTAGCGCCTACATCCTACGAGCAGTACTTC; cdr3_aa: CAWRGLAPTSYEQYF; clone_size: NA; d_call: TRBD2; j_call: TRBJ2-7; v_call: TRBV30
cdr3_nt: TGTGCCAGCAGTTTACTTGTGGGGGTAGCGGGACCTCGATCCCCACGGACAGATACGCAGTATTTT; cdr3_aa: CASSLLVGVAGPRSPRTDTQYF; clone_size: medium-sized; d_call: TRBD2; j_call: TRBJ2-3; v_call: TRBV27
cdr3_nt: TGTGCCTGGAGCCAGGGGATCGACCAGCCCCAGCATTTT; cdr3_aa: CAWSQGIDQPQHF; clone_size: NA; d_call: NA; j_call: TRBJ1-5; v_call: TRBV30
cdr3_nt: TGCAGCGCTGTAGCCGGGACAAACTACAATGAGCAGTTCTTC; cdr3_aa: CSAVAGTNYNEQFF; clone_size: NA; d_call: NA; j_call: TRBJ2-1; v_call: TRBV29-1
cdr3_nt: TGTGCCAGCAGATCGGACCCCGAGGGTGGCTACACCTTC; cdr3_aa: CASRSDPEGGYTF; clone_size: NA; d_call: NA; j_call: TRBJ1-2; v_call: TRBV6-5
cdr3_nt: TGCAGCGTTATACTAGCGGACATCTACAATGAGCAGTTCTTC; cdr3_aa: CSVILADIYNEQFF; clone_size: NA; d_call: TRBD2; j_call: TRBJ2-1; v_call: TRBV29-1
cdr3_nt: TGTGCCAGCAGCGTAGCCGGGACAGATACGCAGTATTTT; cdr3_aa: CASSVAGTDTQYF; clone_size: NA; d_call: NA; j_call: TRBJ2-3; v_call: TRBV9
cdr3_nt: TGCGCCAGCAGCTTGGAGGGTTCTAGCGGGAGGGCCAGTGAGCAGTTCTTC; cdr3_aa: CASSLEGSSGRASEQFF; clone_size: NA; d_call: TRBD2; j_call: TRBJ2-1; v_call: TRBV5-1
cdr3_nt: TGTGCCAGCAGGGGAAGGACTTGGGATTACAATGAGCAGTTCTTC; cdr3_aa: CASRGRTWDYNEQFF; clone_size: NA; d_call: NA; j_call: TRBJ2-1; v_call: TRBV6-5
cdr3_nt: TGTGCCAGCAGTCTAGCGGGGGGGCCAGATGAGCAGTTCTTC; cdr3_aa: CASSLAGGPDEQFF; clone_size: NA; d_call: TRBD2; j_call: TRBJ2-1; v_call: TRBV6-1
cdr3_nt: TGTGCCAGCAGTTACTCGGCTAGCGGGACAAACAATGAGCAGTTCTTC; cdr3_aa: CASSYSASGTNNEQFF; clone_size: NA; d_call: TRBD2; j_call: TRBJ2-1; v_call: TRBV6-5
cdr3_nt: TGTGCCAGCAGCTCAGGGGACGGAGACTCTGGAAACACCATATATTTT; cdr3_aa: CASSSGDGDSGNTIYF; clone_size: NA; d_call: NA; j_call: TRBJ1-3; v_call: TRBV7-6
cdr3_nt: TGTGCCAGTAGTATGGACAGGGTGGGAGGCTACACCTTC; cdr3_aa: CASSMDRVGGYTF; clone_size: few; d_call: TRBD1; j_call: TRBJ1-2; v_call: TRBV19
cdr3_nt: TGTGCCAGCAGCCCTACCCAGGAGGGGGATACGCAGTATTTT; cdr3_aa: CASSPTQEGDTQYF; clone_size: NA; d_call: NA; j_call: TRBJ2-3; v_call: TRBV9
cdr3_nt: TGCGCCAGCAGCCAAGTCCCGGTCGGGAACACTGAAGCTTTCTTT; cdr3_aa: CASSQVPVGNTEAFF; clone_size: NA; d_call: NA; j_call: TRBJ1-1; v_call: TRBV4-3
cdr3_nt: TGTGCCAGCAGCTTAGTCGGAGGAGCGGATGAGCAGTTCTTC; cdr3_aa: CASSLVGGADEQFF; clone_size: NA; d_call: NA; j_call: TRBJ2-1; v_call: TRBV7-9
cdr3_nt: TGTGCCAGCAGCTCAGTGTTACAGGGGGTGGCTTATCAGCCCCAGCATTTT; cdr3_aa: CASSSVLQGVAYQPQHF; clone_size: NA; d_call: TRBD1; j_call: TRBJ1-5; v_call: TRBV7-9
cdr3_nt: TGTGCCAGTAGTACGGGACAGGGGGCGAATATGGGCAATCAGCCCCAGCATTTT; cdr3_aa: CASSTGQGANMGNQPQHF; clone_size: NA; d_call: TRBD1; j_call: TRBJ1-5; v_call: TRBV19
cdr3_nt: TGTGCCAGCAGCCAAGATCGTGCGGGACAGGGTGTAGTTAGTTATGGCTACACCTTC; cdr3_aa: CASSQDRAGQGVVSYGYTF; clone_size: NA; d_call: TRBD1; j_call: TRBJ1-2; v_call: TRBV4-2